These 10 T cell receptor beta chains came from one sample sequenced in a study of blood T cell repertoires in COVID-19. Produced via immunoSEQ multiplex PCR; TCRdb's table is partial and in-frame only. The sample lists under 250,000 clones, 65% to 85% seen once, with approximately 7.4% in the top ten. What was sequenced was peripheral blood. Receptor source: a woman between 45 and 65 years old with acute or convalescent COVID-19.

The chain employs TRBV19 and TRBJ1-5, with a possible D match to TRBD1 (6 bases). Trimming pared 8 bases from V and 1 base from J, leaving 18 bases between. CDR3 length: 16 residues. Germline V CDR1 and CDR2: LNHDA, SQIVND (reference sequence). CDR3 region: CASSLGHWASNQPQHF. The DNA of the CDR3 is TGTGCCAGTTCCTTGGGACATTGGGCCAGCAATCAGCCCCAGCATTTT.

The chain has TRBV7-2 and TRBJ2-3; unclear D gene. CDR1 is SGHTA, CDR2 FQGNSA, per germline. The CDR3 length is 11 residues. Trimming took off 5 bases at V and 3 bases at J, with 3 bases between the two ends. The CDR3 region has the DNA TGTGCCAGCAGCCAAACAGATACGCAGTATTTT. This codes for CASSQTDTQYF.

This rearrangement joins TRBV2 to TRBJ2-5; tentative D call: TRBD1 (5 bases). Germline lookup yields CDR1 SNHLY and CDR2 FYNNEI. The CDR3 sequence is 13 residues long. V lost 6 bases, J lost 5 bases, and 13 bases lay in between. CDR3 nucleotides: TGTGCCAGCAGAGAGACAGTTGTGGAGACCCAGTACTTC. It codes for CASRETVVETQYF.

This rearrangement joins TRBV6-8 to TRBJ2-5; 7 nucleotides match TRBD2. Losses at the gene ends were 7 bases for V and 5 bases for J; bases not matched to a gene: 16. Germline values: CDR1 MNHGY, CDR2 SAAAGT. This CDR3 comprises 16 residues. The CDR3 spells CASTTGGAGRRETQYF. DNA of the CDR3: TGTGCCAGCACCACGGGGGGTGCGGGGAGGAGGGAGACCCAGTACTTC.

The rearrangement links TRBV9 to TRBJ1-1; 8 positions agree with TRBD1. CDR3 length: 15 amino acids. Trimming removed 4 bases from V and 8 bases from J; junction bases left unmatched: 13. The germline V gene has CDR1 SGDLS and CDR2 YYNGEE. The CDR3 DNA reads TGTGCCAGCAGCCCCGGGACAGGAGAGAGTCCCGAAGCTTTCTTT. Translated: CASSPGTGESPEAFF.

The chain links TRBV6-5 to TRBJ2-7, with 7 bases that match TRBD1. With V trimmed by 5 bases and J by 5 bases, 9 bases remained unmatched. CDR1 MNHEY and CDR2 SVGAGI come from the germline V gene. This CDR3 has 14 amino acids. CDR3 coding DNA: TGTGCCAGCAGTCAACAGGGGCTAAGGAACGAGCAGTACTTC. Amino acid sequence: CASSQQGLRNEQYF.

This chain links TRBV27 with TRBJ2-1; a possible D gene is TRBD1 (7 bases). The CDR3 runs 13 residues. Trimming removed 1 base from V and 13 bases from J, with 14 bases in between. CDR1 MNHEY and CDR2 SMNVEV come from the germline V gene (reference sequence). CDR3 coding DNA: TGTGCCAGCAGTTTATTGAGGGGGCGGGACCAGTTCTTC. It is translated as CASSLLRGRDQFF.

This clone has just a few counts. This chain's CDR3 is CASRGQGAGGYTF. Written as DNA, the CDR3 is TGTGCCAGCAGGGGACAGGGGGCGGGTGGCTACACCTTC. This chain joins TRBV27 and TRBJ1-2; 12 nucleotides agree with TRBD1. Trimming cost V 6 bases and J 7 bases; bases outside gene matches: 3. Germline V CDR1 and CDR2: MNHEY, SMNVEV (reference sequence). The CDR3 totals 13 residues.

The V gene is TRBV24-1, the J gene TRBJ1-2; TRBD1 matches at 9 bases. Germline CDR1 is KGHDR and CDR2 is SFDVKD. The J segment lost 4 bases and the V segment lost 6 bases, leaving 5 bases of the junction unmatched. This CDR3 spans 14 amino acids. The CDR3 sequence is CATSQGQGSYGYTF. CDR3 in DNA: TGTGCCACCAGTCAAGGACAGGGGTCCTATGGCTACACCTTC.

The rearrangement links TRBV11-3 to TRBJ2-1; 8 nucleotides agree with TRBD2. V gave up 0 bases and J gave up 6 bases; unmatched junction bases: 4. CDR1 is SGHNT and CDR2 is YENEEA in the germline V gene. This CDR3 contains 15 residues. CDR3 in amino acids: CASSLDIGTSNEQFF. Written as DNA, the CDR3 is TGTGCCAGCAGCTTAGATATCGGGACTAGCAATGAGCAGTTCTTC.